This T cell receptor (beta chain) was observed in a study of blood T cell repertoires in COVID-19. Study overall: Sample material is recorded as cDNA or gDNA derived from T cells, B-cell-depleted T cells, or PBMCs.

In the study's own analysis: Reference gene primer amplification gave estimated nucleated cell counts. TCRdb's table, derived via immunoSEQ multiplex PCR, lists solely in-frame clones and lacks some. V and J calls and clone size are as listed in that table; D and trimming were resolved from the DNA. This sample has roughly 120,000 clones; 75% to 90% occur once, and the top ten carry roughly 3%. Patients of the Seattle cohort, enrolled during active infection, were followed longitudinally. This receptor was obtained from an elderly woman with COVID-19, enrolled during active disease. The sample was peripheral blood.

CDR3 sequence: CASRPGTYNYNEQFF. CDR3 nucleotide sequence: TGTGCCAGCAGACCAGGGACTTATAATTACAATGAGCAGTTCTTC. The chain joins TRBV5-8 to TRBJ2-1, with a possible D match to TRBD2 (6 bases). The CDR3 runs 15 residues. Trimming removed 5 bases at V and 4 bases at J, with 16 bases between. Germline V gene sequence: CDR1 SGHTS, CDR2 YDEGEE.